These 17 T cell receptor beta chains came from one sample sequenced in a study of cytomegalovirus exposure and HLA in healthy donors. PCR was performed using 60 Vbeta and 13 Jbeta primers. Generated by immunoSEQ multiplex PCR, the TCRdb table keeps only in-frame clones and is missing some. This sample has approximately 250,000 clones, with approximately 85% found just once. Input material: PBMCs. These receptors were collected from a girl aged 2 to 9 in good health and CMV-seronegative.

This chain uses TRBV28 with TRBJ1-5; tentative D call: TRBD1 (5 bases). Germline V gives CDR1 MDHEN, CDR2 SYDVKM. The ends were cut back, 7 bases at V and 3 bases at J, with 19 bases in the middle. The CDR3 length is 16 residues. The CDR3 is CASIRTSAPLNQPQHF. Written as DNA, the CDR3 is TGTGCCAGCATCAGGACATCAGCCCCTCTCAATCAGCCCCAGCATTTT. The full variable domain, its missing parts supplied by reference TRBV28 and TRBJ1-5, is DVKVTQSSRYLVKRTGEKVFLECVQDMDHENMFWYRQDPGLGLRLIYFSYDVKMKEKGDIPEGYSVSREKKERFSLILESASTNQTSMYLCASIRTSAPLNQPQHFGDGTRLSIL.

CDR3 sequence (DNA): TGTGCCAGCAGCCAAGCTTCCCTAGCCGCCGAGCAGTACTTC. Its translation: CASSQASLAAEQYF. This chain connects TRBV4-2 to TRBJ2-7; D is perhaps TRBD2 (5 bases). Germline assignment: CDR1 LGHNA and CDR2 YNFKEQ. Trimming pared 1 base from V and 6 bases from J, leaving 13 bases between. The CDR3 is 14 amino acids.

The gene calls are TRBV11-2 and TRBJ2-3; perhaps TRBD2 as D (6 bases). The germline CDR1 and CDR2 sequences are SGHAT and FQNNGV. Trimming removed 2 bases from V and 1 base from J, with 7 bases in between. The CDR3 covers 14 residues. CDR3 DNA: TGTGCCAGCAGCTTATCGGGGGGCACAGATACGCAGTATTTT. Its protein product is CASSLSGGTDTQYF.

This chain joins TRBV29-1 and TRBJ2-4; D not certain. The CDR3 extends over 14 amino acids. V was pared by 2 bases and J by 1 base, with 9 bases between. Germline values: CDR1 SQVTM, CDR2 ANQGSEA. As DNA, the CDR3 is TGCAGCGTTGAATGGCTCTTTGCCAAAAACATTCAGTACTTC. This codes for CSVEWLFAKNIQYF. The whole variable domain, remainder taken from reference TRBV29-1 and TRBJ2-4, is SAVISQKPSRDICQRGTSLTIQCQVDSQVTMMFWYRQQPGQSLTLIATANQGSEATYESGFVIDKFPISRPNLTFSTLTVSNMSPEDSSIYLCSVEWLFAKNIQYFGAGTRLSVL.

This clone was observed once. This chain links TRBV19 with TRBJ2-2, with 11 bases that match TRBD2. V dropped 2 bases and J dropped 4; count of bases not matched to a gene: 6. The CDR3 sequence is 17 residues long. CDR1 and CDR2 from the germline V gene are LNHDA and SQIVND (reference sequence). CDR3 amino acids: CASSILSGRAGTGELFF. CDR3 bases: TGTGCCAGTAGTATACTTAGCGGGAGGGCCGGCACCGGGGAGCTGTTTTTT.

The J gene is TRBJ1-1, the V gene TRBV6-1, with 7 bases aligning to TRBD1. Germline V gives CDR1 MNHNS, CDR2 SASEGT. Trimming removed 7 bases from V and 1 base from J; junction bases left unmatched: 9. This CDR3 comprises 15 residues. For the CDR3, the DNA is TGTGCCAGCAACATAGCGGGACAGACGAACACTGAAGCTTTCTTT. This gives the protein CASNIAGQTNTEAFF.

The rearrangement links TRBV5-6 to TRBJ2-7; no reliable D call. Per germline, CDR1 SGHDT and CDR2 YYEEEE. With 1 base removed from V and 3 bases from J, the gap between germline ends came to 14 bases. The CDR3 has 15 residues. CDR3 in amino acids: CASSLLGSRHYEQYF. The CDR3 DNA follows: TGTGCCAGCAGCTTGTTAGGTAGTAGACACTACGAGCAGTACTTC.

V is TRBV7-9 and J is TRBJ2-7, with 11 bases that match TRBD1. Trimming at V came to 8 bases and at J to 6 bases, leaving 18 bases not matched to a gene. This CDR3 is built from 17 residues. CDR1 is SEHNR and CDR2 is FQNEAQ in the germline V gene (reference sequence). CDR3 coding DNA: TGTGCCAGCGTCCATCCCCGGGGGAGGACAGGGGGCCTCGAGCAGTACTTC. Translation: CASVHPRGRTGGLEQYF.

CDR3 sequence reads: CASSARQTIYEQYF. In nucleotides, the CDR3 is TGTGCCAGCAGCGCCCGACAGACGATCTACGAGCAGTACTTC. V gene TRBV9 combines with J gene TRBJ2-7; TRBD1 might be the D (5 bases). V was cut by 3 bases and J by 3 bases, with 13 bases left in between. Per the germline V gene, CDR1 is SGDLS and CDR2 is YYNGEE. The CDR3 loop spans 14 amino acids. The complete variable domain, with remaining parts taken from reference TRBV9 and TRBJ2-7, reads DSGVTQTPKHLITATGQRVTLRCSPRSGDLSVYWYQQSLDQGLQFLIQYYNGEERAKGNILERFSAQQFPDLHSELNLSSLELGDSALYFCASSARQTIYEQYFGPGTRLTVT.

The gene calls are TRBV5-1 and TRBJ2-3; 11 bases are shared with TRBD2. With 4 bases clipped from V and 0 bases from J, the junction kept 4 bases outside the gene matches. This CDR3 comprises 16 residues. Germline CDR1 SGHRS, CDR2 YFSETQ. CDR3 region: CASSLTSGTSTDTQYF. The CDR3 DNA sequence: TGCGCCAGCAGCCTGACTAGCGGGACTAGCACAGATACGCAGTATTTT.

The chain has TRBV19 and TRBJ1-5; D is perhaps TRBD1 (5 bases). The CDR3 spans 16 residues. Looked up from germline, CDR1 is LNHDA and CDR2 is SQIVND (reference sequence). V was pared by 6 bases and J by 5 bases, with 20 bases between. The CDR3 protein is CASSTVGFQGDQPQHF. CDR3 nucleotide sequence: TGTGCCAGTAGCACGGTTGGGTTCCAGGGCGATCAGCCCCAGCATTTT.

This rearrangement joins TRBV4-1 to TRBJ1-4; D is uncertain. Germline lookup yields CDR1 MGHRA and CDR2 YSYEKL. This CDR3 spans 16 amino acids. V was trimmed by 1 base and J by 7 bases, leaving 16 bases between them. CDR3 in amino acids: CASSQVRQNRGEKLFF. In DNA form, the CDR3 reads TGCGCCAGCAGCCAAGTCCGGCAAAATAGAGGTGAAAAACTGTTTTTT.

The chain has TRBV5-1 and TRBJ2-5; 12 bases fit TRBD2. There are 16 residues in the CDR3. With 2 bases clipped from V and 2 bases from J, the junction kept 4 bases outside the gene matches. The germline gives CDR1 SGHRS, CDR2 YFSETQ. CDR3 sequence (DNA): TGCGCCAGCAGCTTCCCTAGCGGGAGGGGGCAAGAGACCCAGTACTTC. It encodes CASSFPSGRGQETQYF.

CDR3 bases: TGTGCCAGCTCACCGAGGGTCGGGAGTTCCTACAATGAGCAGTTCTTC. Protein: CASSPRVGSSYNEQFF. The chain employs TRBV18 and TRBJ2-1; D might be TRBD2 (6 bases). V shed 3 bases and J shed 1 base, with 13 bases lying between them. Germline CDR1 KGHSH, CDR2 LQKENI. This CDR3 is built from 16 residues.

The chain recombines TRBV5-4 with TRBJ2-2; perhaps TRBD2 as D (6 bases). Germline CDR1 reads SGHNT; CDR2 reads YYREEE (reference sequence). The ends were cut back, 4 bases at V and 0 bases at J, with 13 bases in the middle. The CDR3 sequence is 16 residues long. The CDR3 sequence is CASSLKLAPNTGELFF. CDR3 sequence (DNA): TGTGCCAGCAGCCTAAAACTAGCACCGAACACCGGGGAGCTGTTTTTT.

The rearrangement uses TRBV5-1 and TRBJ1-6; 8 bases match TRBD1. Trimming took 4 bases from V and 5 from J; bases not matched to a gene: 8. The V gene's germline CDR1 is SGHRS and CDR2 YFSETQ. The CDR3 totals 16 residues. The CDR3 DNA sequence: TGCGCCAGCAGCAACGGACAGGGAATAGATAATTCACCCCTCCACTTT. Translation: CASSNGQGIDNSPLHF.

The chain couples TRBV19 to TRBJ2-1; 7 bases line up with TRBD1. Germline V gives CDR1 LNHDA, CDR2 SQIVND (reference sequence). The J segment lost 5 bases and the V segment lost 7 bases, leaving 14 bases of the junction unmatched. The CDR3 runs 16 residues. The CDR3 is CASTLTGAVRNNEQFF. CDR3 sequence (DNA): TGTGCCAGTACCTTAACAGGGGCCGTTAGAAACAATGAGCAGTTCTTC.